This T cell receptor beta chain was observed in a study of identifying expanded T cells in peripheral blood. Whole-study findings and limits: Approximately two-week clone count variance significantly increased as total template count grew. Technical replicates showed about 1.2 changed clones; two weeks approximately 15; four weeks 19.

The CDR3 extends over 14 amino acids. Per the germline V gene, CDR1 is SEHNR and CDR2 is FQNEAQ (reference sequence). Trimming took off 1 base at V and 6 bases at J, with 12 bases between the two ends. Details on this clone: What it binds is unknown.

Assay used: immunoSEQ multiplex PCR; TCRdb lists only in-frame clones, some missing. The table includes 50,000 to 75,000 clones, under 85% detected once. During the collection period, no donor immune events like infections were recorded. The origin of this receptor is a person between 18 and 75 years old in good health. Material for sequencing was blood. The V gene is TRBV7-9, the J gene TRBJ1-2, with D possibly TRBD1 on 5 matching bases. The CDR3 is CASSLGPGRHGYTF. For the CDR3, the DNA is TGTGCCAGCAGCTTAGGGCCAGGGAGGCATGGCTACACCTTC.